The sequence of this T cell receptor beta chain was determined in a study of shared clonotypes between healthy human individuals. Clones were sequenced by immunoSEQ multiplex PCR, and TCRdb holds only the in-frame ones, with some missing. The sample shows a few hundred thousand clones, roughly 97% of them seen only once. Losses at the gene ends were 5 bases for V and 6 bases for J; bases not matched to a gene: 12. Looked up from germline, CDR1 is MNHNY and CDR2 is SVGAGI (reference sequence). The CDR3 runs 15 residues. V gene TRBV6-6 combines with J gene TRBJ2-7; 8 bases align to TRBD1. The TCR originated in a woman aged 25 to 39 in good health. The sequencing sample was made of naive CD4+ T cells sorted from blood. Subset noted: CD45RA+ positively selected. The CDR3 loop is CASSQGQAPRAEQYF. The CDR3 DNA reads TGTGCCAGCAGTCAGGGACAGGCCCCACGGGCCGAGCAGTACTTC.